Listed below are T cell receptor beta chains from one sample, sequenced in a study of siplizumab effects on memory and regulatory T cells. Only in-frame clones appear in the TCRdb table, and some are missing; sequencing was by immunoSEQ multiplex PCR. The top ten hold around 0.62% of the sample, which has 90,000 to 120,000 clones, 93% seen once. The sequenced material came from Tregs sorted from blood. Source of these receptors: a human donor in good health. Both conserved end residues are trimmed from each CDR3. Fields, in order: CDR3 protein, J gene, V gene.

CDR3aa: ASSPGFRTDTQY
j_gene: TRBJ2-3
v_gene: TRBV9

CDR3aa: SVVRDAVDTEAF
j_gene: TRBJ1-1
v_gene: TRBV29-1

CDR3aa: ASSQDERVNIQY
j_gene: TRBJ2-4
v_gene: TRBV4-1

CDR3aa: SARGYT
j_gene: TRBJ1-2
v_gene: TRBV20-1

CDR3aa: ASSLVGANTEAF
j_gene: TRBJ1-1
v_gene: TRBV5-1

CDR3aa: ASSQRLAGAYNEQF
j_gene: TRBJ2-1
v_gene: TRBV6-4

CDR3aa: ASSEARRGPGDYEQY
j_gene: TRBJ2-7
v_gene: TRBV6-1

CDR3aa: AWSGQAYEQY
j_gene: TRBJ2-7
v_gene: TRBV30

CDR3aa: ASTKEGRMTGGAF
j_gene: TRBJ1-1
v_gene: TRBV19

CDR3aa: AWSRQGAPTGELF
j_gene: TRBJ2-2
v_gene: TRBV30

CDR3aa: ASSYGSSRYGYT
j_gene: TRBJ1-2
v_gene: TRBV28

CDR3aa: AISSLAGVGTDTQY
j_gene: TRBJ2-3
v_gene: TRBV10-3

CDR3aa: ASSSPRNLYNEQF
j_gene: TRBJ2-1
v_gene: TRBV25-1

CDR3aa: ASSFMRDSGEQY
j_gene: TRBJ2-7
v_gene: TRBV7-6

CDR3aa: ASTRAGGFAYEQY
j_gene: TRBJ2-7
v_gene: TRBV10-2

CDR3aa: ASSGVSRETQY
j_gene: TRBJ2-5
v_gene: TRBV5-4

CDR3aa: ASSLTWTSPKGTQY
j_gene: TRBJ2-5
v_gene: TRBV7-8

CDR3aa: ASSFSGTGFGEQY
j_gene: TRBJ2-7
v_gene: TRBV6-5

CDR3aa: ASSYSMSYEQY
j_gene: TRBJ2-7
v_gene: TRBV6-5

CDR3aa: ASSHRGKSSYEQY
j_gene: TRBJ2-7
v_gene: TRBV18

CDR3aa: ASSFRGTYNSPLH
j_gene: TRBJ1-6
v_gene: TRBV5-6

CDR3aa: ASSFQGDYGYT
j_gene: TRBJ1-2
v_gene: TRBV5-1

CDR3aa: SAGRDFGAF
j_gene: TRBJ1-1
v_gene: TRBV20-1

CDR3aa: ASSTNTGHGYEQY
j_gene: TRBJ2-7
v_gene: TRBV19

CDR3aa: ASSKEGLNQPQH
j_gene: TRBJ1-5
v_gene: TRBV19

CDR3aa: ASSLGQDAQY
j_gene: TRBJ2-7
v_gene: TRBV7-8

CDR3aa: ASSYPWRGSVEKLF
j_gene: TRBJ1-4
v_gene: TRBV6-6

CDR3aa: ASSLVGGGYNEQF
j_gene: TRBJ2-1
v_gene: TRBV11-2

CDR3aa: ASRIQGSTETQY
j_gene: TRBJ2-5
v_gene: TRBV5-6

CDR3aa: ASGLDPSSHNEQF
j_gene: TRBJ2-1
v_gene: TRBV12-5

CDR3aa: ASSLAGGDTQY
j_gene: TRBJ2-3
v_gene: TRBV11-3

CDR3aa: SVLDRGIGNTIY
j_gene: TRBJ1-3
v_gene: TRBV29-1

CDR3aa: ARSPPYSYEQY
j_gene: TRBJ2-7
v_gene: TRBV5-3

CDR3aa: AISAPGGRSDTQY
j_gene: TRBJ2-3
v_gene: TRBV10-3

CDR3aa: ASSPLDPYNSPLH
j_gene: TRBJ1-6
v_gene: TRBV10-2

CDR3aa: ASSGRDSDYNEQF
j_gene: TRBJ2-1
v_gene: TRBV12-5